This is a list of T cell receptor beta chains from one sample in a study of T-cell reconstitution after alpha-beta-depleted transplantation in children. From the PCR reads, TCRdb called clonotypes with MiXCR, one entry per CDR3 protein. The top ten hold around 4.5% of the sample, which has approximately 350,000 distinct CDR3 sequences, about an eighth seen once. Source: PBMCs, taken from the stem cell graft. These receptors were taken from a human donor who donated a stem cell graft to a child with Fanconi anemia. The CDR3 runs from the conserved cysteine through the conserved F or W. The order of the fields is D gene, clone size, V gene, J gene, CDR3 protein, CDR3 DNA. A D gene is named only where the DNA matches it firmly. Clone size appears in some rows only: once, few, many, or a class for an expanded clone.

>TRBD2|-|TRBV12-3/TRBV12-4|TRBJ2-3
CASSLAQGLAGTDTQYF
TGTGCCAGCAGTTTAGCGCAGGGACTAGCGGGGACAGATACGCAGTATTTT
>-|few|TRBV20-1|TRBJ2-1
CSARGDSNYNEQFF
TGCAGTGCTAGAGGGGACTCCAACTACAATGAGCAGTTCTTC
>-|many|TRBV4-3|TRBJ1-1
CASSPNKINTEAFF
TGCGCCAGCAGCCCTAACAAGATTAACACTGAAGCTTTCTTT
>TRBD2|many|TRBV9|TRBJ2-1
CASSVGRGGSYNEQFF
TGTGCCAGCAGCGTAGGGCGGGGGGGCTCCTACAATGAGCAGTTCTTC
>TRBD1|-|TRBV3-1|TRBJ1-4
CASSRTGVTEKLFF
TGTGCCAGCAGCCGCACAGGGGTGACTGAAAAACTGTTTTTT
>-|-|TRBV7-8|TRBJ2-3
CASSFPQSGPDTQYF
TGTGCCAGCAGCTTTCCCCAATCGGGGCCAGATACGCAGTATTTT
>-|many|TRBV6-1|TRBJ1-2
CASSEEENYGYTF
TGTGCCAGCAGTGAAGAGGAAAACTATGGCTACACCTTC
>-|-|TRBV19|TRBJ2-5
CASSIQRQETQYF
TGTGCCAGTAGTATCCAGAGACAAGAGACCCAGTACTTC
>-|many|TRBV5-1|TRBJ2-5
CASSLEDGLETQYF
TGCGCCAGCAGCTTGGAGGACGGTCTGGAGACCCAGTACTTC
>-|many|TRBV4-2|TRBJ1-6
CASSQDGASSYNSPLHF
TGTGCCAGCAGCCAAGATGGAGCGAGCTCCTATAATTCACCCCTCCACTTT
>TRBD1|few|TRBV5-6|TRBJ1-1
CASSLGQGAVAFF
TGTGCCAGCAGCTTGGGGCAGGGGGCCGTAGCTTTCTTT
>-|few|TRBV2|TRBJ2-3
CASSFWGELSTDTQYF
TGTGCCAGCTCCTTCTGGGGCGAACTAAGCACAGATACGCAGTATTTT
>TRBD2|-|TRBV6-2/TRBV6-3|TRBJ2-3
CASSYHPLAGVVTDTQYF
TGTGCCAGCAGTTACCACCCACTAGCGGGGGTCGTCACAGATACGCAGTATTTT
>-|-|TRBV5-1|TRBJ1-5
CASSLTGTGDQPQHF
TGCGCCAGCAGCTTAACAGGGACTGGAGATCAGCCCCAGCATTTT
>-|few|TRBV4-1|TRBJ2-2
CASSRQVQAELFF
TGCGCCAGCAGCCGACAGGTCCAGGCAGAGCTGTTTTTT
>-|many|TRBV20-1|TRBJ1-6
CSAKQGWNSPLHF
TGCAGTGCTAAGCAGGGCTGGAATTCACCCCTCCACTTT
>-|few|TRBV29-1|TRBJ2-3
CSVEELGRPQYF
TGCAGCGTTGAAGAATTAGGCCGACCCCAGTATTTT
>-|few|TRBV5-1|TRBJ2-5
CASSSPDGPETQYF
TGCGCCAGCAGCTCCCCCGATGGTCCGGAGACCCAGTACTTC
>-|few|TRBV9|TRBJ2-5
CASSVATSGGHQETQYF
TGTGCCAGCAGCGTAGCTACCTCGGGGGGCCACCAAGAGACCCAGTACTTC
>-|-|TRBV27|TRBJ2-1
CASSGLQGHFYNEQFF
TGTGCCAGCAGTGGTCTACAGGGACATTTCTACAATGAGCAGTTCTTC
>-|many|TRBV6-2/TRBV6-3|TRBJ2-7
CASSYSVGQEYF
TGTGCCAGCAGTTACTCAGTGGGGCAGGAGTACTTC
>TRBD2|few|TRBV6-5|TRBJ2-7
CASSYSGGEYEQYF
TGTGCCAGCAGTTACTCGGGGGGGGAGTACGAGCAGTACTTC
>-|-|TRBV4-3|TRBJ2-1
CASSQYRVSYNEQFF
TGCGCCAGCAGCCAGTATAGAGTCTCCTACAATGAGCAGTTCTTC
>TRBD1|-|TRBV15|TRBJ1-2
CATSRTGGADGYTF
TGTGCCACCAGCAGGACAGGGGGCGCCGATGGCTACACCTTC
>-|few|TRBV7-9|TRBJ2-6
CASRQSSISGANVLTF
TGTGCCAGCAGGCAAAGTTCGATCTCTGGGGCCAACGTCCTGACTTTC
>-|many|TRBV6-5|TRBJ1-1
CASSHRPQGSMNTEAFF
TGTGCCAGCAGTCACAGACCACAGGGCTCCATGAACACTGAAGCTTTCTTT
>-|few|TRBV29-1|TRBJ2-1
CSVEWNNGQFF
TGCAGCGTTGAGTGGAACAATGGGCAGTTCTTC
>-|-|TRBV6-2/TRBV6-3|TRBJ1-1
CASSAQRNTEAFF
TGTGCCAGCAGTGCACAGAGGAACACTGAAGCTTTCTTT